Below are 27 T cell receptor beta chains sequenced from a single sample in a study of CD8+ T cells in alopecia areata. As the sequencing template, cDNA was produced by extracting RNA and reverse transcribing it. Generated by immunoSEQ multiplex PCR, the TCRdb table keeps only in-frame clones and is missing some. The top ten clones hold approximately 1.3% of a sample with about 190,000 clones, about 65% of them seen once. Specified treatment: oral pan-JAK inhibitor, 5-10 mg twice daily. The material was CD4+ T cells sorted from blood, obtained around week 50, from a patient treated with tofacitinib. The receptors here all came from a human donor with alopecia areata.

The V gene is TRBV7-6, the J gene TRBJ1-5; TRBD1 matches at 8 bases. J lost 2 bases, V lost 1 base, and 7 bases had no gene match. Looked up from germline, CDR1 is SGHVS and CDR2 is FNYEAQ. The CDR3 sequence is 17 residues long. The CDR3 sequence: CASSLGQGMSGNQPQHF. The CDR3 DNA sequence: TGTGCCAGCAGCTTAGGACAGGGGATGTCAGGCAATCAGCCCCAGCATTTT.

This clone was observed a few times. The chain joins TRBV27 to TRBJ1-2; D ambiguous. V lost 3 bases and J lost 0, with 11 bases in between. The CDR3 sequence is 15 residues long. Germline-derived CDR1 and CDR2 are MNHEY and SMNVEV (reference sequence). CDR3 residues: CASSFSRRANYGYTF. The DNA for the CDR3 is TGTGCCAGCAGTTTTTCGAGGAGGGCTAACTATGGCTACACCTTC.

The chain recombines TRBV30 with TRBJ2-7; D is possibly TRBD2 (6 bases). The ends were cut back, 3 bases at V and 0 bases at J, with 21 bases in the middle. Germline loops: CDR1 GTSNPN, CDR2 SVGIG (reference sequence). The length of the CDR3 is 17 residues. The CDR3 DNA reads TGTGCCTGGAGCGCCAGGAAAGGGGCGGGGTCCTCCTACGAGCAGTACTTC. It specifies CAWSARKGAGSSYEQYF. The whole variable domain, filled in from reference TRBV30 and TRBJ2-7, reads SQTIHQWPATLVQPVGSPLSLECTVEGTSNPNLYWYRQAAGRGLQLLFYSVGIGQISSEVPQNLSASRPQDRQFILSSKKLLLSDSGFYLCAWSARKGAGSSYEQYFGPGTRLTVT.

The J gene is TRBJ2-4, the V gene TRBV7-8; TRBD1 matches at 8 bases. V shed 2 bases, J shed 4 bases, and the junction held 1 base outside the gene matches. This CDR3 contains 14 residues. Germline V gene sequence: CDR1 SGHVS, CDR2 FQNEAQ. The CDR3 here is CASSLRQGKNIQYF. DNA for the CDR3: TGTGCCAGCAGCTTACGACAGGGGAAAAACATTCAGTACTTC.

This rearrangement joins TRBV15 to TRBJ2-2; possibly TRBD1 for D (7 bases). Trimming pared 8 bases from V and 0 bases from J, leaving 13 bases between. Germline V gene lookup returns CDR1 LNHNV and CDR2 YYDKDF (reference sequence). This CDR3 has 15 amino acids. The CDR3 spells CATDPGGTNTGELFF. In DNA form, the CDR3 reads TGTGCCACCGACCCAGGGGGGACGAACACCGGGGAGCTGTTTTTT.

Concerning this clone: Other DNA sequences in the sample encode the same CDR3. Here the CDR3 reads CAWSVRGRRETQYF. CDR3 coding DNA: TGTGCCTGGAGTGTCCGGGGGCGCAGGGAGACCCAGTACTTC. The genes are TRBV30 and TRBJ2-5; either TRBD1 or TRBD2 may supply D (6 bases each). The germline V and J ends were trimmed by 0 bases and 5 bases, with 13 bases remaining between them. The length of the CDR3 is 14 residues. CDR1 is GTSNPN, CDR2 SVGIG, per germline (reference sequence).

The rearrangement uses TRBV5-6 and TRBJ2-1, with D perhaps matching TRBD1 (5 bases). Deletions cut 0 bases from V and 8 bases from J, with 9 bases between. Germline-derived CDR1 and CDR2 are SGHDT and YYEEEE. CDR3 length: 13 residues. The CDR3 DNA follows: TGTGCCAGCAGCTTGGCCAGGGCGGATGAGCAGTTCTTC. The encoded protein is CASSLARADEQFF.

The chain has TRBV5-1 and TRBJ1-1, with TRBD1 identical over 9 bases. Unmatched junction bases numbered 10, after V lost 0 bases and J lost 10 bases. The germline CDR1 and CDR2 sequences are SGHRS and YFSETQ. This CDR3 has 15 residues. The CDR3 DNA follows: TGCGCCAGCAGCTTGGGACGAGGGACAGGGTTTGGAGCTTTCTTT. This translates into CASSLGRGTGFGAFF. Filled out from reference TRBV5-1 and TRBJ1-1, the complete variable domain reads KAGVTQTPRYLIKTRGQQVTLSCSPISGHRSVSWYQQTPGQGLQFLFEYFSETQRNKGNFPGRFSGRQFSNSRSEMNVSTLELGDSALYLCASSLGRGTGFGAFFGQGTRLTVV.

The J gene is TRBJ1-3, the V gene TRBV9; TRBD1 matches at 8 bases. CDR3 length equals 15 residues. Germline V gene lookup returns CDR1 SGDLS and CDR2 YYNGEE. V dropped 4 bases and J dropped 2; count of bases not matched to a gene: 5. CDR3 DNA: TGTGCCAGCAGCCCCGGGACAGGTACTGGAAACACCATATATTTT. Amino acids: CASSPGTGTGNTIYF. Looking up the rest from reference TRBV9 and TRBJ1-3 gives the full variable domain: DSGVTQTPKHLITATGQRVTLRCSPRSGDLSVYWYQQSLDQGLQFLIQYYNGEERAKGNILERFSAQQFPDLHSELNLSSLELGDSALYFCASSPGTGTGNTIYFGEGSWLTVV.

This chain joins TRBV7-2 and TRBJ2-5; 9 bases fit TRBD2. The germline V gene encodes CDR1 SGHTA and CDR2 FQGNSA. The CDR3 contains 14 residues. The trim removed 5 bases at V and 3 bases at J, leaving 4 bases unmatched. The CDR3 sequence: CASSLSGGKETQYF. CDR3 coding DNA: TGTGCCAGCAGCCTTAGCGGGGGAAAAGAGACCCAGTACTTC.

The CDR3 DNA reads as TGTGCCAGTGCAGGGAACACAGATACGCAGTATTTT. Translating gives CASAGNTDTQYF. The chain uses TRBV25-1 and TRBJ2-3; a possible D gene is TRBD1 (5 bases). The CDR3 contains 12 residues. Germline V gene data show CDR1 as MGHDK and CDR2 as SYGVNS. The V gene lost 9 bases and the J gene lost 2 bases, with 9 bases spanning the gap.

A word on this clone: Germline is not matched at one junction end, which may reflect a read error. The CDR3 region has the DNA TGCAGCGTTATACAGGGAGGCGCCATTCAGTGCTTC. As protein: CSVIQGGAIQCF. The chain combines TRBV29-1 with TRBJ2-4; perhaps D is TRBD1 or TRBD2 (6 bases each). The length of the CDR3 is 12 residues. Per germline, CDR1 SQVTM and CDR2 ANQGSEA. Drawing the rest from reference TRBV29-1 and TRBJ2-4, the complete variable domain is SAVISQKPSRDICQRGTSLTIQCQVDSQVTMMFWYRQQPGQSLTLIATANQGSEATYESGFVIDKFPISRPNLTFSTLTVSNMSPEDSSIYLCSVIQGGAIQCFGAGTRLSVL.

V and J are TRBV7-9 and TRBJ2-3, with 8 bases matching TRBD2. The germline V gene has CDR1 SEHNR and CDR2 FQNEAQ (reference sequence). The V and J ends lost 4 bases and 1 base, in that order; junction bases with no gene match: 7. The CDR3 consists of 16 residues. In nucleotides, the CDR3 is TGTGCCAGCAGCTACAGACTAGCGCCGGGCACAGATACGCAGTATTTT. Protein: CASSYRLAPGTDTQYF.

The rearrangement joins TRBV29-1 to TRBJ1-1; D remains unclear. Germline-derived CDR1 and CDR2 are SQVTM and ANQGSEA. Trimming shortened V by 0 bases and J by 10 bases, and 9 bases separated the two germline ends. This CDR3 has 11 residues. CDR3 in DNA: TGCAGCGTTGAAGATAGGTCAGGAGCTTTCTTT. Translating gives CSVEDRSGAFF.

The V call is TRBV28, the J call TRBJ2-7, with TRBD1 matching over 7 bases. The trim removed 5 bases at V and 5 bases at J, leaving 9 bases unmatched. Per the germline V gene, CDR1 is MDHEN and CDR2 is SYDVKM. This CDR3 spans 14 amino acids. The CDR3 spells CASSPRTGYHEQYF. CDR3 in DNA: TGTGCCAGCAGTCCCAGGACAGGTTACCACGAGCAGTACTTC.

The J gene is TRBJ1-2, the V gene TRBV30; perhaps TRBD1 as D (5 bases). Germline V CDR1 and CDR2: GTSNPN, SVGIG (reference sequence). Trimming pared 1 base from V and 0 bases from J, leaving 9 bases between. The CDR3 runs 14 residues. This CDR3 is CAWSGQTSNYGYTF. In DNA form, the CDR3 reads TGTGCCTGGAGTGGACAGACCTCTAACTATGGCTACACCTTC.

The chain employs TRBV25-1 and TRBJ2-3; 10 bases are shared with TRBD2. V was pared by 6 bases and J by 4 bases, with 10 bases of the junction left unmatched. Germline V gene sequence: CDR1 MGHDK, CDR2 SYGVNS. The CDR3 is made up of 16 amino acids. Here the CDR3 reads CASRAGGNRKADTQYF. DNA for the CDR3: TGTGCCAGCAGAGCGGGGGGGAATCGGAAGGCAGATACGCAGTATTTT. Complete variable domain (other parts from reference TRBV25-1 and TRBJ2-3): EADIYQTPRYLVIGTGKKITLECSQTMGHDKMYWYQQDPGMELHLIHYSYGVNSTEKGDLSSESTVSRIRTEHFPLTLESARPSHTSQYLCASRAGGNRKADTQYFGPGTRLTVL.

The chain uses TRBV14 and TRBJ1-2; D not resolved. There are 14 residues in the CDR3. Trimming took 5 bases from V and 1 from J, leaving 11 bases between them. Germline V gives CDR1 SGHDN, CDR2 FVKESK. The CDR3 protein is CASSARQLNYGYTF. The CDR3 region has the DNA TGTGCCAGCAGCGCCAGGCAGCTTAACTATGGCTACACCTTC.

This chain uses TRBV5-1 with TRBJ1-5; D possibly corresponds to TRBD1 (5 bases). CDR3 length: 13 amino acids. V lost 1 base and J lost 7, with 9 bases in between. Germline CDR1 reads SGHRS; CDR2 reads YFSETQ. The CDR3 reads CASSLQGLQPQHF. As DNA, the CDR3 is TGCGCCAGCAGCTTGCAGGGTCTGCAGCCCCAGCATTTT.

This clone was picked up one time. The V gene is TRBV29-1, the J gene TRBJ1-2, with 7 bases fitting TRBD1. Trimming took 3 bases from V and 3 from J; bases not matched to a gene: 7. The CDR3 runs to 14 residues. CDR1 and CDR2 (germline): SQVTM, ANQGSEA. The CDR3 nucleotides read TGCAGCGTTGATTCTGACAGGGATGACTATGGCTACACCTTC. Its protein is CSVDSDRDDYGYTF. The variable domain in full, with the rest retrieved from reference TRBV29-1 and TRBJ1-2, is SAVISQKPSRDICQRGTSLTIQCQVDSQVTMMFWYRQQPGQSLTLIATANQGSEATYESGFVIDKFPISRPNLTFSTLTVSNMSPEDSSIYLCSVDSDRDDYGYTFGSGTRLTVV.

This clone was observed a few times. The J gene is TRBJ2-2, the V gene TRBV29-1, with D possibly matching TRBD1 (6 bases). The CDR3 has 14 residues. CDR1 SQVTM and CDR2 ANQGSEA come from the germline V gene. V dropped 7 bases and J dropped 0 bases, with 12 bases sitting between them. CDR3 bases: TGCAGCGCATCGACAGGAGCGAACACCGGGGAGCTGTTTTTT. Translated: CSASTGANTGELFF.

The chain is built from TRBV20-1 and TRBJ1-2; D is unclear. Trimming shortened V by 3 bases and J by 4 bases, and 6 bases separated the two germline ends. Germline V lookup: CDR1 DFQATT, CDR2 SNEGSKA (reference sequence). The CDR3 is 11 amino acids. CDR3 region: CSASGLYGYTF. As DNA, the CDR3 is TGCAGTGCTAGTGGCCTCTATGGCTACACCTTC.

The chain couples TRBV28 to TRBJ1-2; D is unclear. Trimming took off 6 bases at V and 4 bases at J, with 6 bases between the two ends. This CDR3 has 11 amino acids. CDR1 and CDR2 (germline): MDHEN, SYDVKM. The CDR3 region is CASSDTYGYTF. In nucleotides, the CDR3 is TGTGCCAGCAGCGACACCTATGGCTACACCTTC.

The chain employs TRBV4-3 and TRBJ2-1; 12 nucleotides align to TRBD2. The CDR3 loop spans 15 amino acids. Germline CDR1 reads LGHNA; CDR2 reads YSLEER. With 2 bases clipped from V and 5 bases from J, the junction kept 1 base outside the gene matches. For the CDR3, the DNA is TGCGCCAGCAGCCAACTAGCGGGGGGGAACAATGAGCAGTTCTTC. It encodes CASSQLAGGNNEQFF.

The chain combines TRBV7-2 with TRBJ2-1; 9 bases fit TRBD1. Germline CDR1 reads SGHTA; CDR2 reads FQGNSA. V dropped 4 bases and J dropped 10; count of bases not matched to a gene: 5. This CDR3 is built from 13 residues. CDR3 nucleotide sequence: TGTGCCAGCAGCTCCCCGGACAGGGGAGAGCAGTTCTTC. This sequence encodes CASSSPDRGEQFF.

The rearrangement joins TRBV10-2 to TRBJ2-1, with D hard to call. Trimming took off 9 bases at V and 9 bases at J, with 12 bases between the two ends. There are 11 residues in the CDR3. Germline V gene data show CDR1 as WSHSY and CDR2 as SAAADI. This CDR3 is CASSGSSEQFF. In nucleotides, the CDR3 is TGCGCCAGTTCCGGGTCGTCTGAGCAGTTCTTC.

The chain is built from TRBV29-1 and TRBJ2-1, with 11 nucleotides matching TRBD2. Germline CDR1 is SQVTM and CDR2 is ANQGSEA. The CDR3 extends over 13 amino acids. The J segment lost 9 bases and the V segment lost 6 bases, leaving 7 bases of the junction unmatched. CDR3 residues: CSVLAGGRPEQFF. In DNA, the CDR3 is TGCAGCGTCTTAGCGGGGGGGCGGCCTGAGCAGTTCTTC.